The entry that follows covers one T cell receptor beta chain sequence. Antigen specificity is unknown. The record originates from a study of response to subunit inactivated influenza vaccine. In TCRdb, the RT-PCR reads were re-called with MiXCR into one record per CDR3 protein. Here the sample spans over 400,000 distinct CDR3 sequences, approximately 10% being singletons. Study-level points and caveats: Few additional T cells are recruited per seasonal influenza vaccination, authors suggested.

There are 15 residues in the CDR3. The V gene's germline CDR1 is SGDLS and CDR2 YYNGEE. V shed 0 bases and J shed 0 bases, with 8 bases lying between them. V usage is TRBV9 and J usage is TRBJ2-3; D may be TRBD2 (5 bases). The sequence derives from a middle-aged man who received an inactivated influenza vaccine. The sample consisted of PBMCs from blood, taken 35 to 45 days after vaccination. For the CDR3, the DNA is TGTGCCAGCAGCGTAGCCGGGGATAGCACAGATACGCAGTATTTT. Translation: CASSVAGDSTDTQYF.